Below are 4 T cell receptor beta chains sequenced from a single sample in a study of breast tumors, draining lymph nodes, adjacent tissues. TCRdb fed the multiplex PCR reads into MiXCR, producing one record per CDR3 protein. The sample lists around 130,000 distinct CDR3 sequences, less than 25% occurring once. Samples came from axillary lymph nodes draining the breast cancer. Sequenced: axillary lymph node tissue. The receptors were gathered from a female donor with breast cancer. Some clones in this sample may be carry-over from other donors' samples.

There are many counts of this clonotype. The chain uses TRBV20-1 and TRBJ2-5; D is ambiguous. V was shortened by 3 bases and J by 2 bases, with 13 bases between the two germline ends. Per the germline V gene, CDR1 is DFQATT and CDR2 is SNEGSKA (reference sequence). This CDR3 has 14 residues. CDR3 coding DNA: TGCAGTGCTAGCTACCCCAGTGGGCAAGAGACCCAGTACTTC. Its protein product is CSASYPSGQETQYF.

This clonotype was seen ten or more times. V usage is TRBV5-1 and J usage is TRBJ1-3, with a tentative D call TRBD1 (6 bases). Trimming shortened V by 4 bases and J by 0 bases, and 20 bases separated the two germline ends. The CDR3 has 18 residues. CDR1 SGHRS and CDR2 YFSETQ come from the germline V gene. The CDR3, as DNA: TGCGCCAGCAGCAGGGGGGTAGACAGCCCTTACTCTGGAAACACCATATATTTT. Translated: CASSRGVDSPYSGNTIYF.

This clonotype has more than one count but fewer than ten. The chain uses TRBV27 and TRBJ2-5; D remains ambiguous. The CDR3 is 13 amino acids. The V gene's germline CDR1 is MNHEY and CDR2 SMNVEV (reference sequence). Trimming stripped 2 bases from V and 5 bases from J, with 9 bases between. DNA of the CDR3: TGTGCCAGCAGTTTAGGGTTTTCGGAGACCCAGTACTTC. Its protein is CASSLGFSETQYF.

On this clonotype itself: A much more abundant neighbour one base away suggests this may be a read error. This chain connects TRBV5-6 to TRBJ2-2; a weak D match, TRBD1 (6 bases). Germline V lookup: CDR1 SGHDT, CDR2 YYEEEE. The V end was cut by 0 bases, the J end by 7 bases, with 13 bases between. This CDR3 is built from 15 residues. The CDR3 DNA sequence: TGTGCCAGCAGCTTGGGCAGGGGAAGGGTCGGGGAGCTGTTTTTT. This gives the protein CASSLGRGRVGELFF.